This TCR beta chain is from a study of cytotoxic CD8 clonotypes in ibrutinib-treated CLL. Clones were sequenced by immunoSEQ multiplex PCR, and TCRdb holds only the in-frame ones, with some missing. Counted here are roughly 15,000 clones, 81% occurring once; the ten biggest clones make up about 15%. CDR1 SGHVS and CDR2 FQNEAQ come from the germline V gene. CDR3 length equals 15 residues. J lost 5 bases, V lost 5 bases, and 9 bases had no gene match. The chain is built from TRBV7-8 and TRBJ1-1; 9 positions agree with TRBD1. Sequenced here: PBMCs, sampled before ibrutinib treatment. The clonotype comes from a human donor with chronic lymphocytic leukemia. For the CDR3, the DNA is TGTGCCAGCAGCCCCCGGGACAGGGTCGGTACTGAAGCTTTCTTT. Translated: CASSPRDRVGTEAFF.